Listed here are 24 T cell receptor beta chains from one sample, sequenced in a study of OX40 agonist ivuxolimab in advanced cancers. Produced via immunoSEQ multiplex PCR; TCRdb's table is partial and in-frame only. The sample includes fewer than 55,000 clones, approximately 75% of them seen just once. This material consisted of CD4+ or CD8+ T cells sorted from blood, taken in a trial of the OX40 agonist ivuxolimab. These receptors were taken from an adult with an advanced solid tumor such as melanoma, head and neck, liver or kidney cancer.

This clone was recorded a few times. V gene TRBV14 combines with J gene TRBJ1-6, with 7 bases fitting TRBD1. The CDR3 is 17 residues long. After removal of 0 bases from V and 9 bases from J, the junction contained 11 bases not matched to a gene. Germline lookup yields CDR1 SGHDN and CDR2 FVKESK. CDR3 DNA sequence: TGTGCCAGCAGCCAAGAAAAGGGGGCCAGGGTTAGTTCACCCCTCCACTTT. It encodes CASSQEKGARVSSPLHF. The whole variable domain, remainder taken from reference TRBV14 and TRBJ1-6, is EAGVTQFPSHSVIEKGQTVTLRCDPISGHDNLYWYRRVMGKEIKFLLHFVKESKQDESGMPNNRFLAERTGGTYSTLKVQPAELEDSGVYFCASSQEKGARVSSPLHFGNGTRLTVT.

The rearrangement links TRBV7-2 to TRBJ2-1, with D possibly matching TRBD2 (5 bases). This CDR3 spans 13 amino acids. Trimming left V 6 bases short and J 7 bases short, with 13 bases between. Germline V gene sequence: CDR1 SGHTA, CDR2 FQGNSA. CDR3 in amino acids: CASSSGFSNEQFF. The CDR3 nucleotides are TGTGCCAGCAGTTCGGGATTTTCGAATGAGCAGTTCTTC.

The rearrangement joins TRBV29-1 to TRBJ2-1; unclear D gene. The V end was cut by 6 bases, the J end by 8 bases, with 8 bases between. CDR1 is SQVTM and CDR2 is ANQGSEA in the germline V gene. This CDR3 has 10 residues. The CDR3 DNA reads TGCAGCGTCACAGATTATGAGCAGTTCTTC. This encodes CSVTDYEQFF.

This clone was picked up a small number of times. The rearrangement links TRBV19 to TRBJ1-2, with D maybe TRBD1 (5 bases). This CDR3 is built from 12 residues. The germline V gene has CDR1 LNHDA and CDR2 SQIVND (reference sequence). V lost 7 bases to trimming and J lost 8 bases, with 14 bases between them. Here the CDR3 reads CASTREGRGYTF. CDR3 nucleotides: TGTGCCAGTACCCGAGAGGGGAGAGGCTACACCTTC.

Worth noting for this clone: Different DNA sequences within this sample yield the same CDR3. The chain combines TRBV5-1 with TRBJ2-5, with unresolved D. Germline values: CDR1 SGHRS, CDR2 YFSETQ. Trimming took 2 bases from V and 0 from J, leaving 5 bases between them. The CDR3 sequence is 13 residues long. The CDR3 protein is CASSLSNQETQYF. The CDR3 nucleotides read TGCGCCAGCAGCTTAAGCAACCAAGAGACCCAGTACTTC.

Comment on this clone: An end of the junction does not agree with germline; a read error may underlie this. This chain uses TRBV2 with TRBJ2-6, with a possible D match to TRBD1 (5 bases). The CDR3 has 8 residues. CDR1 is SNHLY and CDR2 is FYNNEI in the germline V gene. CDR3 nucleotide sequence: TGTGCCAGCTCGAAGGGGAATTTC. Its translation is CASSKGNF. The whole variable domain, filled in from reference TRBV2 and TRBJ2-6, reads EPEVTQTPSHQVTQMGQEVILRCVPISNHLYFYWYRQILGQKVEFLVSFYNNEISEKSEIFDDQFSVERPDGSNFTLKIRSTKLEDSAMYFCASSKGNFGAGSRLTVL.

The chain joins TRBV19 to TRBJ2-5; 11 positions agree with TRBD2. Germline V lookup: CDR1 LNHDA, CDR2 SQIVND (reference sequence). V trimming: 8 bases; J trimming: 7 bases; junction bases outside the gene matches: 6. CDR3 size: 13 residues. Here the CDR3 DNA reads TGTGCCAGTGGACTAGCGGGTAGGGGGACCCAGTACTTC. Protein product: CASGLAGRGTQYF.

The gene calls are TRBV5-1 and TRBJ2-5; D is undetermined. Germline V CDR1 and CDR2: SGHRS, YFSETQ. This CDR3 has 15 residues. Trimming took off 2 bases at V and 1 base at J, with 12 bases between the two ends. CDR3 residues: CASSLGQASQETQYF. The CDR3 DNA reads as TGCGCCAGCAGCTTAGGGCAAGCCAGCCAAGAGACCCAGTACTTC. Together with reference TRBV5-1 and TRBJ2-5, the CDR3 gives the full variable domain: KAGVTQTPRYLIKTRGQQVTLSCSPISGHRSVSWYQQTPGQGLQFLFEYFSETQRNKGNFPGRFSGRQFSNSRSEMNVSTLELGDSALYLCASSLGQASQETQYFGPGTRLLVL.

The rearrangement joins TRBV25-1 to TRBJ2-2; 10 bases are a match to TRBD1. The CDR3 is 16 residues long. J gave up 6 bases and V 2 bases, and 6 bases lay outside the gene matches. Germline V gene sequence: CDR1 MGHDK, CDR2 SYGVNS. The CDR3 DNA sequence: TGTGCCAGCAGTGAAGTGACAGGGGGCGCGTCCGGGGAGCTGTTTTTT. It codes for CASSEVTGGASGELFF.

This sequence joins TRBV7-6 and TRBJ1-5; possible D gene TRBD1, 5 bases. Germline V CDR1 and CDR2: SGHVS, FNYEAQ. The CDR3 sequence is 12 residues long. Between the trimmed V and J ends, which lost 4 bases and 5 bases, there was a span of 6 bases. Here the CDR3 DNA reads TGTGCCAGCAGCTCCAGGGATCAGCCCCAGCATTTT. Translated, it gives CASSSRDQPQHF.

The CDR3, as DNA: TGTGCCTCGAAAGGGGGGGGGCAGAAATACGAGCAGTACTTC. Translation gives CASKGGGQKYEQYF. The V call is TRBV10-3, the J call TRBJ2-7; a weak D match, TRBD2 (7 bases). Trimming pared 11 bases from V and 4 bases from J, leaving 21 bases between. Germline CDR1 ENHRY, CDR2 SYGVKD. The CDR3 contains 14 residues.

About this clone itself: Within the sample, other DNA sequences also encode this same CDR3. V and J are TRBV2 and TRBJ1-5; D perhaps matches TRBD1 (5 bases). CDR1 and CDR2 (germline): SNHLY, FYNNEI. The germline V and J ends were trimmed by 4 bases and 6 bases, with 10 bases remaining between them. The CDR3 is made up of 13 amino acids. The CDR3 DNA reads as TGTGCCAGCAGTGCAGGGCAGGCTCAGCCCCAGCATTTT. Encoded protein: CASSAGQAQPQHF.

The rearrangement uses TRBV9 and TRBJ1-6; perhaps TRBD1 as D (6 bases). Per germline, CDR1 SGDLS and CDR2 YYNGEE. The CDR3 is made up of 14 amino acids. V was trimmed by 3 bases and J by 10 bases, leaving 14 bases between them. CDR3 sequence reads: CASSDRAARSPLHF. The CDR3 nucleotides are TGTGCCAGCAGCGACAGGGCGGCGAGATCACCCCTCCACTTT.

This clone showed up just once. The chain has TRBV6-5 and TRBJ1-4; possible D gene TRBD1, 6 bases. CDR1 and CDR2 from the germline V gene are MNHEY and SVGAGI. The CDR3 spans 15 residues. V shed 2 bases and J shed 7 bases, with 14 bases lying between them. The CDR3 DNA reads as TGTGCCAGCAGTTACACCCAGGGGTCGGGTGAAAAACTGTTTTTT. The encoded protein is CASSYTQGSGEKLFF.

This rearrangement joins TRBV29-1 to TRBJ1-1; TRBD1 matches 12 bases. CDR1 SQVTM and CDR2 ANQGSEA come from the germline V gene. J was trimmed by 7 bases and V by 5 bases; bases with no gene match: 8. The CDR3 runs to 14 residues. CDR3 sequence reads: CSVRGTGGFNEAFF. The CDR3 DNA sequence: TGCAGCGTTCGTGGGACAGGGGGCTTTAATGAAGCTTTCTTT.

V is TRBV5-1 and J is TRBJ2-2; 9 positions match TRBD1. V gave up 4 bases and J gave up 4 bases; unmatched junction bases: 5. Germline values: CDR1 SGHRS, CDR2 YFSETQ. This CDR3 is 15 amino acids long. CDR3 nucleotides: TGCGCCAGCAGCCCGCGACAGGGGGGCACCGGGGAGCTGTTTTTT. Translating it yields CASSPRQGGTGELFF.

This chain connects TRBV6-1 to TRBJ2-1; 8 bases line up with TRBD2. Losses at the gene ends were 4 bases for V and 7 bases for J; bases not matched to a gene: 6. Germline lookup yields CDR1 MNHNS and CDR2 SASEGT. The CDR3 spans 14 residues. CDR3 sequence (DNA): TGTGCCAGCAGTGGTCGGGGGGGCTGGAATGAGCAGTTCTTC. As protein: CASSGRGGWNEQFF.

As DNA, the CDR3 is TGTGCCAGCAGTAGCGGGGGCTACGAGCAGTACTTC. Its translation: CASSSGGYEQYF. The chain employs TRBV6-5 and TRBJ2-7; the match to TRBD2 covers 8 bases. This CDR3 spans 12 amino acids. V shed 5 bases and J 3 bases; nucleotides not matched to a gene: 0. CDR1 and CDR2 from the germline V gene are MNHEY and SVGAGI.

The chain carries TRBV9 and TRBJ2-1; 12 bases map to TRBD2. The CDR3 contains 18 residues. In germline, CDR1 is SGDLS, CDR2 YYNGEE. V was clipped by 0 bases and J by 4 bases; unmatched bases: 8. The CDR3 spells CASSVVGLAGGRYNEQFF. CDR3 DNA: TGTGCCAGCAGCGTAGTAGGTCTAGCGGGGGGGCGGTACAATGAGCAGTTCTTC.

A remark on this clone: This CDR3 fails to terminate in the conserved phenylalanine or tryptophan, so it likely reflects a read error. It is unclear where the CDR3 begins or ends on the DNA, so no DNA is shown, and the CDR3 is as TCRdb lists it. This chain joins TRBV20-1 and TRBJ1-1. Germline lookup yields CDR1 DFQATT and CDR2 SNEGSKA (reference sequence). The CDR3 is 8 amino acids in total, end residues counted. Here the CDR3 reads CSAGGAVG.

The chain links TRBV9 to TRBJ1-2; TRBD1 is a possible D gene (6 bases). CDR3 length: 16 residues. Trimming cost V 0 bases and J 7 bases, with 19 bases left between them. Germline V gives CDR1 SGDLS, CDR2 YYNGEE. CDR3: CASSVAAQGPPSGYTF. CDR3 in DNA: TGTGCCAGCAGCGTAGCAGCTCAGGGGCCTCCTAGTGGCTACACCTTC.

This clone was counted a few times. This CDR3 reads CASSLGQSATGELFF. CDR3 bases: TGCGCCAGCAGCTTGGGACAGTCCGCCACCGGGGAGCTGTTTTTT. The chain uses TRBV5-1 and TRBJ2-2; the D gene is possibly TRBD1 (5 bases). The CDR3 runs to 15 residues. Germline V gene lookup returns CDR1 SGHRS and CDR2 YFSETQ. Trimming stripped 0 bases from V and 4 bases from J, with 10 bases between.

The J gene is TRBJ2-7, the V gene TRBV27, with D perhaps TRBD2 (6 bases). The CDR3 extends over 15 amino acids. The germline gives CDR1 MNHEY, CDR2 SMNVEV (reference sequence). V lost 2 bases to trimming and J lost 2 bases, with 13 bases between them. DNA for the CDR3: TGTGCCAGCAGTTTAGTGGCGGGGAGTACCTACGAGCAGTACTTC. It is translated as CASSLVAGSTYEQYF.

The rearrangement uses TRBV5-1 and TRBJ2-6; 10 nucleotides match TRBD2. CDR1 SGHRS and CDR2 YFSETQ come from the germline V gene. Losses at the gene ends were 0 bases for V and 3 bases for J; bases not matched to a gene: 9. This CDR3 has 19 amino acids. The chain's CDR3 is CASSLVGAGGPYGANVLTF. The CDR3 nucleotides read TGCGCCAGCAGCTTGGTAGGAGCGGGGGGGCCCTATGGGGCCAACGTCCTGACTTTC.